This TCR beta chain was sequenced for a study of cytomegalovirus exposure and HLA in healthy donors. Study observations and caveats: Presence/absence analyses supposed approximately even sequencing depth among donors. Cytomegalovirus-associated TCR beta chains were listed, numbering some 180.

Per germline, CDR1 SGHRS and CDR2 YFSETQ. The CDR3 has 12 residues. V lost 5 bases and J lost 4, with 6 bases in between. The PCR used 60 Vbeta and 13 Jbeta primers. The protocol was immunoSEQ multiplex PCR, while the TCRdb copy is restricted to in-frame clones and leaves out a portion. In the table there are about 240,000 clones, over 70% of which are singletons. A word on this clone: Its antigen is as yet unknown. Distinct nucleotide sequences in the sample also encode this CDR3.

This TCR derives from a woman in her fifties or sixties in good health and CMV-seropositive. The sample consisted of PBMCs. The chain employs TRBV5-1 and TRBJ2-2; possible D gene TRBD2, 6 bases. The CDR3 loop is CASRGGTGELFF. DNA of the CDR3: TGCGCCAGCAGGGGAGGCACCGGGGAGCTGTTTTTT.